A single sample gave rise to the 29 T cell receptor beta chains below, sequenced in a study of blood T cell repertoires in COVID-19. Here immunoSEQ multiplex PCR was the method, and the copy in TCRdb shows in-frame clones only, minus some. This table has more than 95,000 clones, 80% to 90% appearing once. The sample was peripheral blood. These receptors originate from a man in his sixties with acute or convalescent COVID-19.

The chain employs TRBV7-3 and TRBJ2-1, with a tentative D call TRBD2 (6 bases). CDR3 size: 15 residues. In germline, CDR1 is SGHTA, CDR2 FQGTGA. The V and J ends lost 1 base and 8 bases respectively, with 15 bases between them. Here the CDR3 reads CASSLRGLPGDEQFF. The CDR3 nucleotides read TGTGCCAGCAGCTTAAGGGGACTCCCGGGGGATGAGCAGTTCTTC.

CDR3 sequence (DNA): TGTGCCAGCAGTTACGGCCCCTTACCTAGCGCAGATACGCAGTATTTT. Amino acids: CASSYGPLPSADTQYF. The chain combines TRBV6-2 or TRBV6-3 with TRBJ2-3; TRBD2 is a possible D gene (6 bases). Trimming took 2 bases from V and 4 from J, leaving 16 bases between them. The length of the CDR3 is 16 residues. In germline, CDR1 is MNHEY, CDR2 SVGEGT.

The chain couples TRBV19 to TRBJ2-3, with D possibly matching TRBD2 (6 bases). With 7 bases removed from V and 2 bases from J, the gap between germline ends came to 16 bases. This CDR3 is built from 15 residues. Per the germline V gene, CDR1 is LNHDA and CDR2 is SQIVND (reference sequence). The CDR3 loop reads CASKIRGTPTDTQYF. CDR3 sequence (DNA): TGTGCCAGTAAGATTCGGGGGACCCCCACAGATACGCAGTATTTT.

The V gene is TRBV11-2, the J gene TRBJ2-1; 11 positions match TRBD1. The V gene end was trimmed by 5 bases and the J gene end by 7 bases; junction bases not matched to a gene: 13. The length of the CDR3 is 17 residues. Per the germline V gene, CDR1 is SGHAT and CDR2 is FQNNGV. In nucleotides, the CDR3 is TGTGCCAGCAGCCCCAAGGCCGGGACAGGGGGGTGGAATGAGCAGTTCTTC. As protein: CASSPKAGTGGWNEQFF.

The chain has TRBV19 and TRBJ2-1; 8 nucleotides align to TRBD2. CDR3 length: 15 amino acids. CDR1 and CDR2 (germline): LNHDA, SQIVND (reference sequence). J gave up 3 bases and V 7 bases, and 8 bases lay outside the gene matches. The DNA for the CDR3 is TGTGCCAGTACCCCAGCGGGAGTGTACTACAATGAGCAGTTCTTC. Its translation is CASTPAGVYYNEQFF.

This clone showed up just a few times. The chain carries TRBV5-4 and TRBJ2-5, with D tentatively TRBD1 (6 bases). Per germline, CDR1 SGHNT and CDR2 YYREEE (reference sequence). The CDR3 totals 15 residues. Trimming removed 4 bases from V and 5 bases from J, with 18 bases in between. CDR3 residues: CASSETTGYGETQYF. The CDR3 DNA reads TGTGCCAGCAGCGAGACGACAGGCTACGGGGAGACCCAGTACTTC.

The genes are TRBV2 and TRBJ2-7; 7 positions agree with TRBD1. V was clipped by 6 bases and J by 2 bases; unmatched bases: 4. The CDR3 runs to 13 residues. CDR1 and CDR2 (germline): SNHLY, FYNNEI. Written as DNA, the CDR3 is TGTGCCAGCAGAGTGACAGGGACCTACGAGCAGTACTTC. It specifies CASRVTGTYEQYF. The whole variable domain, remainder taken from reference TRBV2 and TRBJ2-7, is EPEVTQTPSHQVTQMGQEVILRCVPISNHLYFYWYRQILGQKVEFLVSFYNNEISEKSEIFDDQFSVERPDGSNFTLKIRSTKLEDSAMYFCASRVTGTYEQYFGPGTRLTVT.

This clone was recorded a few times. J is TRBJ2-7 and V is TRBV13; D might be TRBD1 (6 bases). Trimming shortened V by 6 bases and J by 3 bases, and 18 bases separated the two germline ends. The CDR3 spans 15 residues. CDR1 PRHDT and CDR2 FYEKMQ come from the germline V gene (reference sequence). CDR3 DNA sequence: TGTGCCAGCAGTCTGACAGGCGCATCTTTCTACGAGCAGTACTTC. It specifies CASSLTGASFYEQYF. Based on the CDR3 plus reference TRBV13 and TRBJ2-7, the full variable domain is AAGVIQSPRHLIKEKRETATLKCYPIPRHDTVYWYQQGPGQDPQFLISFYEKMQSDKGSIPDRFSAQQFSDYHSELNMSSLELGDSALYFCASSLTGASFYEQYFGPGTRLTVT.

V and J are TRBV6-5 and TRBJ1-2; 9 bases line up with TRBD1. Looked up from germline, CDR1 is MNHEY and CDR2 is SVGAGI. The length of the CDR3 is 15 residues. V gave up 7 bases and J gave up 7 bases; unmatched junction bases: 13. CDR3 protein: CASTTTGQGRGGYTF. In DNA, the CDR3 is TGTGCCAGCACTACCACGGGACAGGGAAGGGGTGGCTACACCTTC.

The rearrangement joins TRBV5-8 to TRBJ1-1; TRBD1 aligns across 7 bases. This CDR3 has 16 residues. With V trimmed by 0 bases and J by 1 base, 6 bases remained unmatched. Looked up from germline, CDR1 is SGHTS and CDR2 is YDEGEE. CDR3 bases: TGTGCCAGCAGCTTGGGACACAGGGGCGCGAACACTGAAGCTTTCTTT. Its protein product is CASSLGHRGANTEAFF.

This rearrangement joins TRBV5-5 to TRBJ1-4; 7 nucleotides align to TRBD1. This CDR3 is built from 17 residues. V was pared by 4 bases and J by 5 bases, with 14 bases of the junction left unmatched. The V gene's germline CDR1 is SGHKS and CDR2 YYEKEE (reference sequence). CDR3 DNA: TGTGCCAGCAGCCGACAGTCCGAGGGACAGCTAAATGAAAAACTGTTTTTT. Protein: CASSRQSEGQLNEKLFF.

V is TRBV5-1 and J is TRBJ2-1; 8 bases are a match to TRBD2. After removal of 0 bases from V and 8 bases from J, the junction contained 10 bases not matched to a gene. The CDR3 is made up of 16 amino acids. Looked up from germline, CDR1 is SGHRS and CDR2 is YFSETQ. CDR3 DNA sequence: TGCGCCAGCAGCTTGGAAACGGGGGGGCGTCGAGATGAGCAGTTCTTC. Translated, it gives CASSLETGGRRDEQFF.

This clone showed up just a few times. V gene TRBV7-2 combines with J gene TRBJ1-1, with D possibly being TRBD1 (5 bases). Trimming stripped 5 bases from V and 0 bases from J, with 16 bases between. Germline V gives CDR1 SGHTA, CDR2 FQGNSA. CDR3 size: 16 residues. This CDR3 reads CASSPRVGLLNTEAFF. The CDR3 DNA follows: TGTGCCAGCAGCCCCAGGGTAGGGTTATTGAACACTGAAGCTTTCTTT.

The chain uses TRBV5-4 and TRBJ2-2; 8 bases fit TRBD1. With V trimmed by 4 bases and J by 0 bases, 5 bases remained unmatched. Germline CDR1 and CDR2: SGHNT and YYREEE (reference sequence). The CDR3 sequence is 16 residues long. The CDR3 here is CASSRTGIANTGELFF. Here the CDR3 DNA reads TGTGCCAGCAGCCGGACAGGGATCGCGAACACCGGGGAGCTGTTTTTT.

The CDR3 is CASSAGTGGLSNQPQHF. The CDR3 nucleotides are TGTGCCAGCAGCGCCGGGACAGGGGGCCTTAGCAATCAGCCCCAGCATTTT. The chain couples TRBV5-6 to TRBJ1-5; TRBD1 matches 12 bases. Germline V gives CDR1 SGHDT, CDR2 YYEEEE. The length of the CDR3 is 17 residues. The junction had 5 bases not matched to a gene; V was cut back by 4 bases and J by 0 bases.

For the CDR3, the DNA is TGCAGTGCTAGCGAGTCCTACGAGCAGTACTTC. Protein: CSASESYEQYF. The chain is built from TRBV20-1 and TRBJ2-7; no firm D call. Germline V gene data show CDR1 as DFQATT and CDR2 as SNEGSKA (reference sequence). Trimming pared 3 bases from V and 1 base from J, leaving 4 bases between. The CDR3 consists of 11 residues.

The rearrangement links TRBV6-5 to TRBJ2-3; 8 bases agree with TRBD2. Trimming at V came to 4 bases and at J to 1 base, leaving 7 bases not matched to a gene. The germline CDR1 and CDR2 sequences are MNHEY and SVGAGI. This CDR3 spans 16 amino acids. This CDR3 reads CASSSISGIGTDTQYF. In nucleotides, the CDR3 is TGTGCCAGCAGTTCAATTAGCGGGATCGGCACAGATACGCAGTATTTT.

A single count supports this clone. The rearrangement links TRBV3-1 (or the pseudogene TRBV3-2) to TRBJ2-3; D is possibly TRBD2 (6 bases). The CDR3 totals 13 residues. V lost 11 bases, J lost 1 base, and 13 bases lay in between. Germline values: CDR1 LGHDT, CDR2 YNNKEL (reference sequence). CDR3 region: CASTRSGTDTQYF. The CDR3 DNA follows: TGTGCCTCGACTAGGTCGGGCACAGATACGCAGTATTTT.

Note on this clone: The sample carries other DNA sequences with the same CDR3. This sequence joins TRBV5-6 and TRBJ1-2; D not resolved. The V end lost 1 base, the J end lost 4 bases, and 5 bases lay between the germline ends. In germline, CDR1 is SGHDT, CDR2 YYEEEE. CDR3 length: 12 amino acids. CDR3 loop: CASSLSSYGYTF. The DNA of the CDR3 is TGTGCCAGCAGCTTGTCGAGCTATGGCTACACCTTC.

This clone showed up just once. This sequence joins TRBV3-1 (or the pseudogene TRBV3-2) and TRBJ1-6; D unclear. Trimming pared 8 bases from V and 2 bases from J, leaving 10 bases between. CDR1 is LGHDT and CDR2 is YNNKEL in the germline V gene (reference sequence). This CDR3 is 14 amino acids long. The CDR3 loop reads CASSTGTYNSPLHF. Written as DNA, the CDR3 is TGTGCCAGCTCTACCGGGACCTATAATTCACCCCTCCACTTT.

The CDR3, as DNA: TGTGCCAGCAGCTTGAACGGAGGGGACTACGAGCAGTACTTC. This gives the protein CASSLNGGDYEQYF. The V and J genes are TRBV5-4 and TRBJ2-7; TRBD2 is a possible D gene (6 bases). CDR3 length: 14 residues. Germline CDR1 SGHNT, CDR2 YYREEE (reference sequence). The V end lost 1 base, the J end lost 3 bases, and 11 bases lay between the germline ends.

The CDR3 nucleotides read TGTGCCAGTAGTACCTCTACCTCCTACGAGCAGTACTTC. Its translation is CASSTSTSYEQYF. This chain connects TRBV19 to TRBJ2-7; D uncertain. The ends were cut back, 4 bases at V and 0 bases at J, with 7 bases in the middle. Germline CDR1 LNHDA, CDR2 SQIVND (reference sequence). This CDR3 is 13 amino acids long.

This clone has just one count. J is TRBJ2-5 and V is TRBV18, with 7 bases matching TRBD1. The V and J ends lost 3 bases and 4 bases, in that order; junction bases with no gene match: 5. Looked up from germline, CDR1 is KGHSH and CDR2 is LQKENI. The CDR3 spans 14 residues. The CDR3 nucleotides read TGTGCCAGCTCACCGACAGGGAGTGGAGAGACCCAGTACTTC. Its translation: CASSPTGSGETQYF.

This rearrangement joins TRBV12-3 or TRBV12-4 to TRBJ1-4; TRBD1 aligns across 10 bases. The CDR3 extends over 11 amino acids. The V and J ends lost 6 bases and 14 bases, in that order; junction bases with no gene match: 3. The CDR3 region is CASRPDRGLFF. CDR3 nucleotide sequence: TGTGCCAGCAGGCCGGACAGGGGGCTGTTTTTT.

The V gene is TRBV3-1 (or the pseudogene TRBV3-2), the J gene TRBJ2-3; 9 bases agree with TRBD1. The CDR3 length is 17 residues. Trimming took 0 bases from V and 7 from J; bases not matched to a gene: 11. Germline V lookup: CDR1 LGHDT, CDR2 YNNKEL (reference sequence). This CDR3 is CASSQDGGGTGRNTQYF. As DNA, the CDR3 is TGTGCCAGCAGCCAAGACGGAGGTGGGACAGGGCGGAATACGCAGTATTTT.

CDR3 DNA sequence: TGCAGCTCTCGACAGGGCACAGATACGCAGTATTTT. Its translation is CSSRQGTDTQYF. The rearrangement joins TRBV29-1 to TRBJ2-3, with D possibly matching TRBD1 (6 bases). The CDR3 is 12 residues long. CDR1 SQVTM and CDR2 ANQGSEA come from the germline V gene. Trimming stripped 8 bases from V and 1 base from J, with 10 bases between.

The chain uses TRBV5-1 and TRBJ1-3; TRBD1 aligns across 7 bases. The CDR3 has 15 amino acids. Germline lookup yields CDR1 SGHRS and CDR2 YFSETQ. After removal of 2 bases from V and 4 bases from J, the junction contained 6 bases not matched to a gene. CDR3 residues: CASSLVGGNGNTIYF. The CDR3, as DNA: TGCGCCAGCAGCTTAGTAGGGGGCAACGGAAACACCATATATTTT.

V is TRBV10-1 and J is TRBJ2-1; D remains unclear. Looked up from germline, CDR1 is WNHNN and CDR2 is SYGVQD (reference sequence). The V and J ends lost 7 bases and 3 bases respectively, with 16 bases between them. This CDR3 is 15 amino acids long. The CDR3 coding sequence is TGCGCCAGCATAGTGGCGCGGAGATACTACAATGAGCAGTTCTTC. This translates into CASIVARRYYNEQFF.

This chain joins TRBV4-2 and TRBJ2-7; the match to TRBD2 covers 14 bases. With V trimmed by 4 bases and J by 4 bases, 6 bases remained unmatched. Germline V lookup: CDR1 LGHNA, CDR2 YNFKEQ. This CDR3 comprises 16 residues. The DNA of the CDR3 is TGTGCCAGCAGCCGCGCGGGGACTAGCGGGAGATACGAGCAGTACTTC. This gives the protein CASSRAGTSGRYEQYF.